Shown below are 11 T cell receptor beta chains from a single sample sequenced in a study of molecular identifiers for immune sequencing clone quantification (dated by TCRdb to the late 2010s). The library relied on PCR. Sequencing was carried out with a NextSeq 500. The public reads were reprocessed in TCRdb via fastp at Q25 and MiXCR, keeping in-frame beta chains. Rows merge per CDR3 protein into single entries with the most common DNA and genes. The sample table records roughly 630,000 distinct CDR3 sequences; about 25% of these occur just once. Of the sample, about 0.81% falls within the top ten clones. Specimen: naive CD8+ T cells from blood, with Jurkat cell RNA spiked in. The cell subset or site label, read with the paper, signifies: FACS-sorted CD8+CD4-CCR7+CD45RA+ naive T cells. The receptors derive from a human donor in good health. Some libraries in this study had Jurkat cell RNA spiked in.

The chain recombines TRBV20-1 with TRBJ2-2, with D perhaps given as TRBD1 or TRBD2 (6 bases each). The CDR3 contains 16 residues. Germline CDR1 DFQATT, CDR2 SNEGSKA (reference sequence). The germline V and J ends were trimmed by 0 bases and 6 bases, with 17 bases remaining between them. The CDR3 protein is CSARDLGGPVPGELFF. The CDR3 nucleotides read TGCAGTGCTAGAGATCTGGGGGGCCCGGTTCCCGGGGAGCTGTTTTTT.

The chain employs TRBV2 and TRBJ2-5, with 9 nucleotides matching TRBD1. The CDR3 runs to 16 residues. V shed 10 bases and J 4 bases; nucleotides not matched to a gene: 16. Germline-derived CDR1 and CDR2 are SNHLY and FYNNEI. The CDR3 sequence: CATTGGRGSLIETQYF. CDR3 bases: TGTGCCACCACAGGGGGCAGGGGCAGTTTGATAGAGACCCAGTACTTC.

This clonotype has ten or more counts. This rearrangement joins TRBV4-3 to TRBJ1-2; 12 bases are a match to TRBD1. Germline values: CDR1 LGHNA, CDR2 YSLEER. The ends lost 3 bases at V and 4 bases at J; junction bases unmatched: 6. The length of the CDR3 is 16 residues. The CDR3 DNA reads TGCGCCAGCAGCCAGGGGACAGGGGGCGTTTTCTATGGCTACACCTTC. As protein: CASSQGTGGVFYGYTF.

The chain combines TRBV9 with TRBJ2-2; a weak D match, TRBD2 (7 bases). CDR3 length: 16 residues. Germline V lookup: CDR1 SGDLS, CDR2 YYNGEE. The ends were cut back, 4 bases at V and 1 base at J, with 14 bases in the middle. The CDR3 reads CASSLRGGENTGELFF. DNA of the CDR3: TGTGCCAGCAGCTTAAGAGGGGGGGAGAACACCGGGGAGCTGTTTTTT.

Regarding this clonotype: A much larger clonotype is one base distant, so this may be a read error. This chain uses TRBV7-8 with TRBJ2-3; no clear D. V lost 5 bases and J lost 2, with 8 bases in between. The germline V gene encodes CDR1 SGHVS and CDR2 FQNEAQ. This CDR3 region has 13 residues. CDR3 nucleotide sequence: TGTGCCAGCAGCGAAAGAAACACAGATACGCAGTATTTT. Amino acid sequence: CASSERNTDTQYF. The entire variable domain, with the rest obtained from reference TRBV7-8 and TRBJ2-3, is as follows: GAGVSQSPRYKVAKRGQDVALRCDPISGHVSLFWYQQALGQGPEFLTYFQNEAQLDKSGLPSDRFFAERPEGSVSTLKIQRTQQEDSAVYLCASSERNTDTQYFGPGTRLTVL.

This clonotype appeared a few times. J is TRBJ1-2 and V is TRBV4-3; a weak D match, TRBD1 (5 bases). CDR3 length: 16 amino acids. V shed 0 bases and J shed 5 bases, with 16 bases lying between them. Germline CDR1 LGHNA, CDR2 YSLEER. The CDR3 loop is CASSQDAVEGSYGYTF. The CDR3 nucleotides read TGCGCCAGCAGCCAAGATGCGGTGGAGGGGTCTTATGGCTACACCTTC.

The J gene is TRBJ2-7, the V gene TRBV2; tentatively, D is TRBD2 (6 bases). The CDR3 consists of 13 residues. V lost 10 bases to trimming and J lost 3 bases, with 16 bases between them. Germline CDR1 SNHLY, CDR2 FYNNEI. CDR3: CATRGSVSYEQYF. DNA of the CDR3: TGTGCCACTCGGGGGTCCGTCAGCTACGAGCAGTACTTC.

This clonotype occurred a few times. Here the CDR3 reads CASSHRDGFNQPQHF. The CDR3 DNA reads TGCGCCAGCAGCCACCGGGACGGATTCAATCAGCCCCAGCATTTT. V and J are TRBV4-1 and TRBJ1-5; D is perhaps TRBD1 (5 bases). V was shortened by 3 bases and J by 3 bases, with 12 bases between the two germline ends. The CDR3 is made up of 15 amino acids. Germline V gives CDR1 MGHRA, CDR2 YSYEKL.

This clonotype appeared a single time. The rearrangement links TRBV7-9 to TRBJ2-7; 9 bases are shared with TRBD1. V was clipped by 3 bases and J by 3 bases; unmatched bases: 12. The germline V gene has CDR1 SEHNR and CDR2 FQNEAQ (reference sequence). CDR3 size: 17 residues. DNA of the CDR3: TGTGCCAGCAGCTTCCCCAAACCGGGACAGGGCGACTACGAGCAGTACTTC. Its translation: CASSFPKPGQGDYEQYF.

The V and J genes are TRBV11-3 and TRBJ1-1; D is perhaps TRBD1 (5 bases). The CDR3 is made up of 16 amino acids. V was shortened by 5 bases and J by 6 bases, with 22 bases between the two germline ends. Germline CDR1 and CDR2: SGHNT and YENEEA. CDR3 protein: CASSPSRGEGTSEAFF. The CDR3 DNA reads TGTGCCAGCAGCCCGAGTAGGGGCGAAGGAACCTCTGAAGCTTTCTTT.

This clonotype has at least ten counts. The J gene is TRBJ1-5, the V gene TRBV28; possibly TRBD1 for D (5 bases). The CDR3 is 15 residues long. Trimming pared 5 bases from V and 0 bases from J, leaving 11 bases between. Germline CDR1 MDHEN, CDR2 SYDVKM. The CDR3 reads CASSMTDSSNQPQHF. The DNA of the CDR3 is TGTGCCAGCAGTATGACAGACAGTAGCAATCAGCCCCAGCATTTT.